Below are 2 T cell receptor beta chains sequenced from a single sample in a study of technical replicates of blood from a few donors. Measured with immunoSEQ multiplex PCR; TCRdb has only the in-frame clones, and not every one. Of approximately 49,000 clones in the sample, roughly 92% were seen once. The material sequenced was PBMCs. These receptors were taken from a human donor in good health. Some clones in this sample may be carry-over from other donors' samples.

The rearrangement uses TRBV4-3 and TRBJ2-1; D is unclear. Germline CDR1 LGHNA, CDR2 YSLEER. CDR3 length equals 13 residues. With 0 bases removed from V and 4 bases from J, the gap between germline ends came to 4 bases. CDR3 sequence reads: CASSQDLYNEQFF. CDR3 nucleotides: TGCGCCAGCAGCCAAGACTTATACAATGAGCAGTTCTTC.

As DNA, the CDR3 is TGCAGCGTTGGGGACAGGTGGAACACCGGGGAGCTGTTTTTT. Protein product: CSVGDRWNTGELFF. The chain has TRBV29-1 and TRBJ2-2; TRBD1 matches 8 bases. Germline trimming cut 4 bases from V and 1 base from J; bases unmatched to any gene: 2. CDR3 length: 14 residues. The germline V gene has CDR1 SQVTM and CDR2 ANQGSEA.